This paragraph covers one TCR beta chain sequence. Its antigen target is currently unknown. No clone much larger than this one lies a single base away; base qualities are absent. The data were taken from a study of technical replicates of blood from several donors (dated by TCRdb to 2016 to 2017). From the germline V gene (reference sequence), CDR1 is LNHDA and CDR2 is SQIVND. Its CDR3 holds 14 amino acids, cysteine through phenylalanine. The entry retains the CDR3 DNA only, 42 bases that are in frame from base 1. V lost 6 bases and J lost 5 bases, and the count of bases not matched to a germline gene is 7. Library creation used the immunoSEQ multiplex PCR assay. The table comes from immuneACCESS by way of TCRdb, which keeps in-frame sequences with V and J called. Part of the clones is missing from these tables; in studies checked, under half for an unresolved V gene and the rest for unknown reasons. Across this sample there are 75,000 to 95,000 clones, with approximately 94% seen only once. The ten largest clones take up approximately 0.41% of the sample.

The chain is made from TRBV19 and TRBJ1-5; 7 central bases correspond to TRBD1. The receptor comes from a human donor in good health. The sequenced sample was T cells isolated from PBMCs. DNA sequence: TGTGCCAGTAGAGTCCGACAGGGAGATCAGCCCCAGCATTTT. Its protein reads: CASRVRQGDQPQHF.